Below, 23 T cell receptor beta chains from the same sample are listed, as sequenced in a study of cytomegalovirus exposure and HLA in healthy donors. Produced via immunoSEQ multiplex PCR; TCRdb's table is partial and in-frame only. The repertoire consists of fewer than 120,000 clones, with roughly 87% occurring once and the leading ten covering under 2%. Sequenced material: PBMCs. The receptors were gathered from a woman aged 18-29 years in good health and CMV-seronegative.

The V gene is TRBV5-1, the J gene TRBJ2-2, with TRBD1 matching 10 bases. Looked up from germline, CDR1 is SGHRS and CDR2 is YFSETQ. This CDR3 is 15 amino acids long. Unmatched junction bases numbered 3, after V lost 4 bases and J lost 3 bases. CDR3 bases: TGCGCCAGCAGCCGACAGGGGGCGGACACCGGGGAGCTGTTTTTT. Its translation: CASSRQGADTGELFF. The full variable domain, completed using reference TRBV5-1 and TRBJ2-2, is KAGVTQTPRYLIKTRGQQVTLSCSPISGHRSVSWYQQTPGQGLQFLFEYFSETQRNKGNFPGRFSGRQFSNSRSEMNVSTLELGDSALYLCASSRQGADTGELFFGEGSRLTVL.

The chain is built from TRBV28 and TRBJ2-2; TRBD1 agrees at 7 bases. Per germline, CDR1 MDHEN and CDR2 SYDVKM. Trimming removed 3 bases from V and 6 bases from J; junction bases left unmatched: 10. The CDR3 extends over 16 amino acids. CDR3 nucleotide sequence: TGTGCCAGCAGTTTCCAGGGGGTGACTTTCGCCGGGGAGCTGTTTTTT. It translates to CASSFQGVTFAGELFF. The whole variable domain, filled in from reference TRBV28 and TRBJ2-2, reads DVKVTQSSRYLVKRTGEKVFLECVQDMDHENMFWYRQDPGLGLRLIYFSYDVKMKEKGDIPEGYSVSREKKERFSLILESASTNQTSMYLCASSFQGVTFAGELFFGEGSRLTVL.

The rearrangement joins TRBV9 to TRBJ2-3, with TRBD1 as a possible D gene (5 bases). The CDR3 totals 16 residues. Germline CDR1 SGDLS, CDR2 YYNGEE. Trimming removed 0 bases from V and 0 bases from J, with 11 bases in between. In DNA form, the CDR3 reads TGTGCCAGCAGCGTAGCCCGAGGACATAGCACAGATACGCAGTATTTT. Translated, it gives CASSVARGHSTDTQYF.

The chain joins TRBV5-1 to TRBJ2-7, with 7 bases aligning to TRBD1. V shed 4 bases and J 3 bases; nucleotides not matched to a gene: 4. Germline V gene lookup returns CDR1 SGHRS and CDR2 YFSETQ. The CDR3 has 13 amino acids. This CDR3 reads CASSPGQRYEQYF. The DNA for the CDR3 is TGCGCCAGCAGCCCGGGACAGCGCTACGAGCAGTACTTC.

The CDR3 here is CASSQGDSFNEKLFF. CDR3 coding DNA: TGTGCCAGCAGCCAAGGGGACAGCTTTAATGAAAAACTGTTTTTT. The gene calls are TRBV4-2 and TRBJ1-4; the match to TRBD1 covers 7 bases. The V gene's germline CDR1 is LGHNA and CDR2 YNFKEQ. The CDR3 runs 15 residues. Trimming removed 1 base from V and 4 bases from J; junction bases left unmatched: 3.

V gene TRBV9 combines with J gene TRBJ2-4; D uncertain. The germline gives CDR1 SGDLS, CDR2 YYNGEE. This CDR3 has 13 amino acids. V gave up 4 bases and J gave up 5 bases, with 10 bases separating them. CDR3 sequence: CASSLDTENIQYF. The CDR3 coding sequence is TGTGCCAGCAGCTTAGACACCGAAAACATTCAGTACTTC.

The chain carries TRBV5-6 and TRBJ1-1, with D possibly matching TRBD1 (6 bases). V was pared by 7 bases and J by 4 bases, with 14 bases between. CDR1 and CDR2 from the germline V gene are SGHDT and YYEEEE. This CDR3 contains 13 residues. CDR3 sequence: CASQQGPATEAFF. In DNA, the CDR3 is TGTGCCAGCCAACAGGGCCCGGCCACTGAAGCTTTCTTT.

The chain links TRBV28 to TRBJ2-7; 7 bases match TRBD1. The germline V gene encodes CDR1 MDHEN and CDR2 SYDVKM. Trimming cost V 6 bases and J 1 base; bases outside gene matches: 3. The CDR3 runs 13 residues. The CDR3 DNA reads TGTGCCAGCAGCCAGGGACAGTCCTACGAGCAGTACTTC. Translating it yields CASSQGQSYEQYF. The variable domain in full, completed from reference TRBV28 and TRBJ2-7, reads DVKVTQSSRYLVKRTGEKVFLECVQDMDHENMFWYRQDPGLGLRLIYFSYDVKMKEKGDIPEGYSVSREKKERFSLILESASTNQTSMYLCASSQGQSYEQYFGPGTRLTVT.

The chain combines TRBV10-3 with TRBJ2-7, with TRBD1 as a possible D gene (6 bases). CDR3 length: 13 residues. Germline CDR1 and CDR2: ENHRY and SYGVKD. Between the trimmed V and J ends, which lost 6 bases and 9 bases, there was a span of 18 bases. This chain's CDR3 is CAISTEQGSGQYF. The CDR3 DNA reads TGTGCCATCAGCACCGAACAGGGTAGTGGGCAGTACTTC.

The V gene is TRBV9, the J gene TRBJ2-1, with D hard to call. Germline V lookup: CDR1 SGDLS, CDR2 YYNGEE. V was clipped by 4 bases and J by 8 bases, with 10 bases between them. CDR3 length equals 12 residues. CDR3 loop: CASSPPRDEQFF. CDR3 sequence (DNA): TGTGCCAGCAGCCCCCCCCGTGATGAGCAGTTCTTC.

This rearrangement joins TRBV25-1 to TRBJ2-5; 9 positions agree with TRBD1. Germline lookup yields CDR1 MGHDK and CDR2 SYGVNS. This CDR3 is 13 amino acids long. Germline trimming cut 8 bases from V and 4 bases from J; bases unmatched to any gene: 5. CDR3 bases: TGTGCCAGCCGGAGGACAGGGGTAGAGACCCAGTACTTC. It specifies CASRRTGVETQYF.

The V call is TRBV5-1, the J call TRBJ2-3, with a weak D call TRBD2 (6 bases). The CDR3 runs to 14 residues. CDR1 and CDR2 (germline): SGHRS, YFSETQ. Deletions cut 7 bases from V and 4 bases from J, with 16 bases between. The CDR3 loop is CASLRVGGADTQYF. DNA for the CDR3: TGCGCCAGCCTGAGGGTCGGGGGAGCAGATACGCAGTATTTT.

This clone was seen a handful of times. At the DNA level, this CDR3 is encoded by other sequences in the same sample as well. The chain links TRBV7-9 to TRBJ1-2, with TRBD1 identical over 8 bases. This CDR3 comprises 12 residues. V was clipped by 5 bases and J by 8 bases; unmatched bases: 4. CDR1 is SEHNR and CDR2 is FQNEAQ in the germline V gene (reference sequence). CDR3 sequence: CASSLTGGGYTF. The CDR3 nucleotides read TGTGCCAGCAGCCTTACAGGGGGAGGCTACACCTTC.

This clone was recorded only once. The chain has TRBV28 and TRBJ2-6; no definite D call. CDR3 length: 14 amino acids. CDR1 is MDHEN, CDR2 SYDVKM, per germline. V lost 3 bases to trimming and J lost 0 bases, with 3 bases between them. The chain's CDR3 is CASSLYSGANVLTF. The CDR3 DNA reads TGTGCCAGCAGTTTGTACTCTGGGGCCAACGTCCTGACTTTC.

The chain is built from TRBV27 and TRBJ2-7; 9 nucleotides align to TRBD1. CDR1 is MNHEY, CDR2 SMNVEV, per germline (reference sequence). The junction had 8 bases not matched to a gene; V was cut back by 8 bases and J by 3 bases. This CDR3 contains 14 residues. CDR3 loop: CASHDSGQGYEQYF. The CDR3 DNA sequence: TGTGCCAGCCACGATTCGGGACAGGGCTACGAGCAGTACTTC.

This chain links TRBV11-2 with TRBJ2-7, with 8 bases identical to TRBD2. Germline CDR1 SGHAT, CDR2 FQNNGV. The CDR3 length is 14 residues. J gave up 3 bases and V 2 bases, and 3 bases lay outside the gene matches. In DNA form, the CDR3 reads TGTGCCAGCAGCTTAATACTAGCGGACTACGAGCAGTACTTC. Encoded protein: CASSLILADYEQYF. Using reference TRBV11-2 and TRBJ2-7 for the parts outside the CDR3, the full variable domain is EAGVAQSPRYKIIEKRQSVAFWCNPISGHATLYWYQQILGQGPKLLIQFQNNGVVDDSQLPKDRFSAERLKGVDSTLKIQPAKLEDSAVYLCASSLILADYEQYFGPGTRLTVT.

V is TRBV14 and J is TRBJ1-1, with D possibly TRBD1 on 5 matching bases. Looked up from germline, CDR1 is SGHDN and CDR2 is FVKESK. Trimming cost V 2 bases and J 2 bases, with 12 bases left between them. There are 15 residues in the CDR3. CDR3 DNA: TGTGCCAGCAGCCAAATTTCGGGGGGAAACACTGAAGCTTTCTTT. As protein: CASSQISGGNTEAFF.

CDR3 residues: CASTNIRGTGHQETQYF. CDR3 in DNA: TGTGCCAGCACCAACATCAGGGGGACAGGGCATCAAGAGACCCAGTACTTC. J is TRBJ2-5 and V is TRBV28; 9 bases are a match to TRBD1. The CDR3 covers 17 residues. J was trimmed by 2 bases and V by 7 bases; bases with no gene match: 14. Germline V gives CDR1 MDHEN, CDR2 SYDVKM.

This clone is a singleton in its sample. The gene calls are TRBV7-3 and TRBJ2-1; 9 nucleotides align to TRBD2. This CDR3 spans 15 amino acids. Germline CDR1 and CDR2: SGHTA and FQGTGA. V dropped 6 bases and J dropped 3; count of bases not matched to a gene: 6. The CDR3 nucleotides read TGTGCCAGCAGGTCTAGCGGGAATATCTACAATGAGCAGTTCTTC. Protein product: CASRSSGNIYNEQFF.

This chain connects TRBV5-1 to TRBJ1-1; D might be TRBD1 (6 bases). The germline V gene encodes CDR1 SGHRS and CDR2 YFSETQ. The CDR3 extends over 18 amino acids. Trimming left V 1 base short and J 0 bases short, with 19 bases between. The CDR3 sequence is CASSLQAISKGVNTEAFF. The CDR3 DNA reads as TGCGCCAGCAGCTTGCAGGCCATCTCAAAGGGGGTGAACACTGAAGCTTTCTTT. The full variable domain, rest sourced from reference TRBV5-1 and TRBJ1-1, is KAGVTQTPRYLIKTRGQQVTLSCSPISGHRSVSWYQQTPGQGLQFLFEYFSETQRNKGNFPGRFSGRQFSNSRSEMNVSTLELGDSALYLCASSLQAISKGVNTEAFFGQGTRLTVV.

The rearrangement joins TRBV5-6 to TRBJ1-2; TRBD1 might be the D (6 bases). The CDR3 is 16 residues long. CDR1 and CDR2 (germline): SGHDT, YYEEEE. Deletions cut 0 bases from V and 3 bases from J, with 15 bases between. CDR3: CASSLGGLQGDYGYTF. The CDR3 coding sequence is TGTGCCAGCAGCTTGGGGGGGCTACAGGGAGACTATGGCTACACCTTC.

The gene calls are TRBV28 and TRBJ2-7; TRBD2 agrees at 8 bases. V gave up 5 bases and J gave up 2 bases; unmatched junction bases: 5. The CDR3 spans 14 residues. Germline V lookup: CDR1 MDHEN, CDR2 SYDVKM. Here the CDR3 reads CASSRGGPPYEQYF. The CDR3 bases are TGTGCCAGCAGTCGGGGGGGTCCTCCCTACGAGCAGTACTTC. Full variable domain (rest looked up from reference TRBV28 and TRBJ2-7): DVKVTQSSRYLVKRTGEKVFLECVQDMDHENMFWYRQDPGLGLRLIYFSYDVKMKEKGDIPEGYSVSREKKERFSLILESASTNQTSMYLCASSRGGPPYEQYFGPGTRLTVT.

V and J are TRBV7-2 and TRBJ1-6; D may be TRBD1 (6 bases). There are 15 residues in the CDR3. The germline V and J ends were trimmed by 4 bases and 5 bases, with 12 bases remaining between them. Per germline, CDR1 SGHTA and CDR2 FQGNSA. The CDR3 region is CASSYRTADNSPLHF. The CDR3 DNA reads TGTGCCAGCAGCTACCGGACAGCCGATAATTCACCCCTCCACTTT.